This is a list of T cell receptor beta chains from one sample in a study of cytomegalovirus exposure and HLA in healthy donors. Measured with immunoSEQ multiplex PCR; TCRdb has only the in-frame clones, and not every one. This sample yields 200,000 or so clones, of which 84% are seen a single time; around 0.26% belongs to the top ten. The sample taken for sequencing was PBMCs. Receptors originate from a boy between 10 and 17 years old in good health and CMV-seronegative. CDR3s include the opening cysteine and the closing phenylalanine or tryptophan. A D gene is named only where the DNA matches it firmly. Clone size appears in some rows only: once, few, many, or a class for an expanded clone.

>TRBV28|TRBD2|-|TRBJ2-3
TGTGCCAGCAGTTACGCGGGACTAGCGGACACAGATACGCAGTATTTT
CASSYAGLADTDTQYF
>TRBV9|TRBD2|-|TRBJ2-1
TGTGCCAGCAGCGTTCCCGGGACTAGCGGGGGGGGCTCCTACAATGAGCAGTTCTTC
CASSVPGTSGGGSYNEQFF
>TRBV29-1|TRBD1|once|TRBJ2-7
TGCAGCGTTGACAGGGGGTACGAGCAGTACTTC
CSVDRGYEQYF
>TRBV7-9|-|-|TRBJ2-5
TGTGCCAGCAGCTTAGCTTCCCCTACAGGGACCCAGTACTTC
CASSLASPTGTQYF
>TRBV5-1|TRBD1|-|TRBJ2-1
TGCGCCAGCAGCCTCTCCGGGACAGGCTCCTACAATGAGCAGTTCTTC
CASSLSGTGSYNEQFF
>TRBV7-6|-|few|TRBJ2-7
TGTGCCAGCAGCCAAGGGGAACCCTACGAGCAGTACTTC
CASSQGEPYEQYF
>TRBV2|-|-|TRBJ2-3
TGTGCCAGCAGTGAAGGGGGCCGGGATACGCAGTATTTT
CASSEGGRDTQYF
>TRBV28|TRBD2|-|TRBJ2-7
TGTGCCAGCAGTCCCCGACTAGCGGAGACCTACGAGCAGTACTTC
CASSPRLAETYEQYF
>TRBV14|TRBD1|-|TRBJ1-3
TGTGCCAGCAGCCAAGTTCTCCCCAGGGGGTTAACCAACTCTGGAAACACCATATATTTT
CASSQVLPRGLTNSGNTIYF
>TRBV10-3|TRBD1|-|TRBJ1-2
TGTGCCATCAGGGGACAGGGCGATGGCTACACCTTC
CAIRGQGDGYTF
>TRBV6-1|-|few|TRBJ1-6
TGTGCCAGCAGTGAAGTGCCGGGGGTGGATAATTCACCCCTCCACTTT
CASSEVPGVDNSPLHF
>TRBV28|-|-|TRBJ1-1
TGTGCCAGCAGTTTATCGGGGGATGAAGCTTTCTTT
CASSLSGDEAFF
>TRBV5-5|-|few|TRBJ2-3
TGTGCCAGCAGCTTTGATTACGGGAGATCCGATACGCAGTATTTT
CASSFDYGRSDTQYF
>TRBV7-9|TRBD1|-|TRBJ2-7
TGTGCCAGCAGCTCAAACCGGGACAGGCCGCGAGGCGAGCAGTACTTC
CASSSNRDRPRGEQYF
>TRBV19|TRBD1|-|TRBJ1-5
TGTGCCAGTAGTCCTGGTGGGGGGACAGGGGGTAGGGTTCAGCCCCAGCATTTT
CASSPGGGTGGRVQPQHF
>TRBV2|-|-|TRBJ1-2
TGTGCCAGCAGTGGAGGGGGTCCGCACTATGGCTACACCTTC
CASSGGGPHYGYTF
>TRBV5-1|TRBD1|-|TRBJ1-3
TGCGCCAGCAGCGCCGGGACAGCAAGGGGAAACACCATATATTTT
CASSAGTARGNTIYF
>TRBV25-1|TRBD2|-|TRBJ2-1
TGTGCCAGCAGGCCCCCTGTGGGCGGGAGGAAGAATGAGCAGTTCTTC
CASRPPVGGRKNEQFF
>TRBV9|-|-|TRBJ2-1
TGTGCCAGCAGCCGCGTCGTTATGGACTTCTACAATGAGCAGTTCTTC
CASSRVVMDFYNEQFF
>TRBV5-1|-|-|TRBJ1-6
TGCGCCAGCAGCTTGGCACCCGAAAGGGGCTATAATTCACCCCTCCACTTT
CASSLAPERGYNSPLHF
>TRBV6-1|-|few|TRBJ1-2
TGTGCCAGCAGTGTATCTACAGGGAAAGCTGGCTACACCTTC
CASSVSTGKAGYTF
>TRBV7-8|TRBD2|-|TRBJ2-5
TGTGCCAGCAGCTCCCTCAGGTTAAAGCGGGAGAGCCAGGTGACCCAGTACTTC
CASSSLRLKRESQVTQYF
>TRBV28|TRBD1|-|TRBJ2-1
TGTGCCAGCAGCAAGGACAGGGGGGAGTTCTTC
CASSKDRGEFF
>TRBV7-9|-|-|TRBJ1-1
TGTGCCAGCAGCTTACGGGGGAACACTGAAGCTTTCTTT
CASSLRGNTEAFF
>TRBV30|-|-|TRBJ2-3
TGTGCCCGGAGCCCTCTCGTCACAGATACGCAGTATTTT
CARSPLVTDTQYF
>TRBV6-5|-|few|TRBJ2-7
TGTGCCAGCAGCCTAGGACAGCGCTCCTACGAGCAGTACTTC
CASSLGQRSYEQYF
>TRBV25-1|TRBD1|-|TRBJ2-5
TGTGCCAGCAGTGACGGAAGAGGGGGCTGGGGGGAGACCCAGTACTTC
CASSDGRGGWGETQYF
>TRBV6-5|-|few|TRBJ1-4
TGTGCCAGCAGTTGGACAGCAACTAATGAAAAACTGTTTTTT
CASSWTATNEKLFF
>TRBV5-1|TRBD1|few|TRBJ2-1
TGCGCCAGCAGCTTTTCCGGGACAGGGGAGGGGCAGTTCTTC
CASSFSGTGEGQFF
>TRBV2|-|-|TRBJ2-7
TGTGCCTGGGGGGACAGCTCCTACGAGCAGTACTTC
CAWGDSSYEQYF
>TRBV7-8|-|-|TRBJ1-4
TGTGCCAGCAGCTTAGTCTGGGGGGTGGCTAATGAAAAACTGTTTTTT
CASSLVWGVANEKLFF
>TRBV2|-|-|TRBJ2-2
TGTGCCAGCAGTGAATCTTTCGGACAGACCGGGGAGCTGTTTTTT
CASSESFGQTGELFF
>TRBV9|-|-|TRBJ1-1
TGTGCCAGCAGCGCACCGCGGGGGGGGGTAGCTTTCTTT
CASSAPRGGVAFF
>TRBV6-5|-|-|TRBJ2-5
TGTGCCAGCACCGGCGGGGCAGGGACCCAGTACTTC
CASTGGAGTQYF
>TRBV7-8|-|-|TRBJ1-4
TGTGCCAGCAGCTTAGACCGAGTAGTTGAAAAACTGTTTTTT
CASSLDRVVEKLFF
>TRBV29-1|-|-|TRBJ2-5
TGCACCTCAACTAGGGGGGGCCAAGAGACCCAGTACTTC
CTSTRGGQETQYF
>TRBV28|-|-|TRBJ1-4
TGTGCCAGCAGTTTGGCGGGGGGGGAAAAACTGTTTTTT
CASSLAGGEKLFF
>TRBV5-1|TRBD2|-|TRBJ2-7
TGCGCCAGCAGCCCTGGGCAGGATTCGACAGAGCGGGAGGCCTACGAGCAGTACTTC
CASSPGQDSTEREAYEQYF
>TRBV2|TRBD2|few|TRBJ2-1
TGTGCCAGCAGTGAAGCGCTTGGGACTAAAAACAATGAGCAGTTCTTC
CASSEALGTKNNEQFF
>TRBV5-1|-|-|TRBJ2-1
TGCGCCAGCAGCTCCCTCGCGTCCTCCTACAATGAGCAGTTCTTC
CASSSLASSYNEQFF
>TRBV6-1|TRBD1|-|TRBJ2-7
TGTGCCAGCAGTAGCCGGGACAGGGTGAGGGAGCAGTACTTC
CASSSRDRVREQYF
>TRBV29-1|-|-|TRBJ1-5
TGCAGCGTTTCCCTACCAGGGGTTCAGCCCCAGCATTTT
CSVSLPGVQPQHF
>TRBV29-1|-|-|TRBJ1-2
TGCAGCGTTCAAAGGCGGTTAAGTTATGGCTACACCTTC
CSVQRRLSYGYTF
>TRBV27|TRBD1|-|TRBJ1-1
TGTGCCAGCAGTCCGACTAGGACAGGGAGGAACACTGAAGCTTTCTTT
CASSPTRTGRNTEAFF
>TRBV5-1|-|-|TRBJ2-5
TGCGCCAGCAGCTTGGCCTCGGGGGAAGAGACCCAGTACTTC
CASSLASGEETQYF
>TRBV27|TRBD2|-|TRBJ2-2
TGTGCCAGCAGTCCACTAGCGGGAGGGCCGGACGGGGAGCTGTTTTTT
CASSPLAGGPDGELFF
>TRBV5-1|TRBD1|-|TRBJ2-7
TGCGCCAGCAGCAGAGTGCCGGGACAGGCCTCCTACGAGCAGTACTTC
CASSRVPGQASYEQYF